This T cell receptor beta chain was identified during a study of cytomegalovirus exposure and HLA in healthy donors. Profiling relied on immunoSEQ multiplex PCR, and the TCRdb table lists in-frame clones only, not all of them. The repertoire holds a few hundred thousand clones, with just over 90% as singletons. This CDR3 has 15 residues. Germline loops: CDR1 SGHAT, CDR2 FQNNGV. Trimming stripped 1 base from V and 3 bases from J, with 13 bases between. The source material was PBMCs. V usage is TRBV11-2 and J usage is TRBJ2-7; perhaps TRBD1 as D (5 bases). The clonotype was recovered from a woman between 18 and 29 years old in good health and CMV-seronegative. The CDR3 region has the DNA TGTGCCAGCAGCTTAGGGGGCGCCGTCGTCTACGAGCAGTACTTC. Translated: CASSLGGAVVYEQYF.